Below are 4 T cell receptor beta chains sequenced from a single sample in a study of blood T cell repertoires in COVID-19 (dated by TCRdb to 2020 to 2021). Library preparation used the immunoSEQ multiplex PCR assay. In its TCRdb copy, this immuneACCESS table keeps in-frame sequences only and misses some clones. Where compared with another copy, unresolved V genes explain less than half of these, and the others have no known cause. In all, the sample holds 260,000 or so clones, and around 90% of those were seen once. The ten top clones hold more than 7.5% of the sample. The sample was peripheral blood. These receptors came from a man aged 18 to 35 with active or convalescent COVID-19.

This clone was detected once. The CDR3 here is CASSQGSRDTLHF. As DNA, the CDR3 is TGCGCCAGCAGCCAGGGATCCCGGGACACCCTCCACTTT. This chain uses TRBV4-1 with TRBJ1-6; a possible D gene is TRBD1 (6 bases). With 3 bases removed from V and 14 bases from J, the gap between germline ends came to 14 bases. CDR3 size: 13 residues. Per the germline V gene, CDR1 is MGHRA and CDR2 is YSYEKL.

The CDR3 protein is CASSQDRYRQMTNTGELFF. Written as DNA, the CDR3 is TGCGCCAGCAGCCAAGATAGATATAGACAGATGACGAACACCGGGGAGCTGTTTTTT. The chain has TRBV4-1 and TRBJ2-2; possibly TRBD1 for D (5 bases). Germline CDR1 is MGHRA and CDR2 is YSYEKL. The CDR3 contains 19 residues. Trimming took 0 bases from V and 0 from J, leaving 17 bases between them.

V usage is TRBV7-2 and J usage is TRBJ2-4; 7 bases are a match to TRBD1. Per germline, CDR1 SGHTA and CDR2 FQGNSA. CDR3 size: 15 residues. V lost 5 bases to trimming and J lost 1 base; unmatched junction nucleotides: 5. CDR3 coding DNA: TGTGCCAGCAGCGGACAACAGGGGGCCAAAAACATTCAGTACTTC. Translating it yields CASSGQQGAKNIQYF.

V and J are TRBV12-3 or TRBV12-4 and TRBJ2-3, with D hard to call. V was trimmed by 5 bases and J by 1 base, leaving 4 bases between them. The length of the CDR3 is 12 residues. CDR3 sequence: CASSPGTDTQYF. The CDR3 coding sequence is TGTGCCAGCAGTCCCGGCACAGATACGCAGTATTTT.